This T cell receptor beta chain was documented in a study of blood T cell repertoires in COVID-19. Study-level information: Samples representing acute and convalescent COVID-19 were sourced from the United States, Italy and Spain.

There are a few counts of this clone. Method: immunoSEQ multiplex PCR; TCRdb's copy keeps in-frame clones and lacks some. There are just over 90,000 clones in the sample; 90% occur only once, and about 1.5% lies in the top ten. Losses at the gene ends were 4 bases for V and 8 bases for J; bases not matched to a gene: 5. The CDR3 consists of 13 residues. CDR1 SGHNT and CDR2 YYREEE come from the germline V gene (reference sequence). Sequenced material: peripheral blood. This chain connects TRBV5-4 to TRBJ1-2; 10 positions match TRBD1. This receptor was taken from a human donor with active COVID-19. The donor label of this sample is uncertain. The CDR3 sequence is CASSPGTGDGYTF. Here the CDR3 DNA reads TGTGCCAGCAGCCCTGGGACAGGGGACGGCTACACCTTC.